This T cell receptor beta chain stems from a study of blood T cells in healthy people across ages. Whole-study results and caveats: Among long-lived donors, naive CD4+ cells were more numerous and diversity higher than in aged donors. A conclusive naive versus antigen-experienced comparison was prevented by the unsorted PBMCs.

Ten or more counts support this clonotype. Antigen specificity is unknown. A second PCR of about 7 to 12 cycles used a sample-barcoded 5' primer and a J-beta primer mix. TCRdb ran MiXCR on the 5' RACE reads and lists one entry per CDR3 protein. The sample includes 1.5 million to 2 million distinct CDR3 sequences, about 30% of them seen just once. Germline CDR1 is SGHAT and CDR2 is FQNNGV. The CDR3 length is 14 residues. The V gene lost 5 bases and the J gene lost 2 bases, with 13 bases spanning the gap. The clonotype comes from a woman in her thirties in good health. V gene TRBV11-2 combines with J gene TRBJ2-7, with D possibly called TRBD1 or TRBD2 (6 bases each). The specimen was blood. In DNA form, the CDR3 reads TGTGCCAGCAGCCCCGGGGGCGTCGCCTACGAGCAGTACTTC. Its translation: CASSPGGVAYEQYF.